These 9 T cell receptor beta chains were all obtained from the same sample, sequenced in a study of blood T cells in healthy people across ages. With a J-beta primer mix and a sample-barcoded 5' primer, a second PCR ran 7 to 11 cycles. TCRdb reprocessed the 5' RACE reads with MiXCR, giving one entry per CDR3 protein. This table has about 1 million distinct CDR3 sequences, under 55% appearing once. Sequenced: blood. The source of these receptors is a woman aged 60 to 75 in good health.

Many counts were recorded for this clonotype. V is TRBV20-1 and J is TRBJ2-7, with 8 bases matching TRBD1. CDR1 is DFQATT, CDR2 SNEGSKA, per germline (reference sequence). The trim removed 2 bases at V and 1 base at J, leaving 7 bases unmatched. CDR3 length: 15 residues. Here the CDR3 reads CSARSGTGYSYEQYF. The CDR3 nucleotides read TGCAGTGCTAGATCGGGGACAGGTTATTCCTACGAGCAGTACTTC.

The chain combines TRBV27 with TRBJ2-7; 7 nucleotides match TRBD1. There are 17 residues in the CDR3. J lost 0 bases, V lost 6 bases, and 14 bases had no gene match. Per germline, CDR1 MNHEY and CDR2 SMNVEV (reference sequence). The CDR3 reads CASRAPGVRDSSYEQYF. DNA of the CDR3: TGTGCCAGCAGAGCCCCCGGAGTTCGGGACAGCTCCTACGAGCAGTACTTC.

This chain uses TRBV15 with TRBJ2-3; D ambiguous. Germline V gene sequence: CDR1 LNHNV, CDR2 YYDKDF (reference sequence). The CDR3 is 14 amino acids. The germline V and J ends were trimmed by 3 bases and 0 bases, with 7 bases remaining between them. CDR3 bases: TGTGCCACCAGCAGGGACGGGAGCACAGATACGCAGTATTTT. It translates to CATSRDGSTDTQYF.

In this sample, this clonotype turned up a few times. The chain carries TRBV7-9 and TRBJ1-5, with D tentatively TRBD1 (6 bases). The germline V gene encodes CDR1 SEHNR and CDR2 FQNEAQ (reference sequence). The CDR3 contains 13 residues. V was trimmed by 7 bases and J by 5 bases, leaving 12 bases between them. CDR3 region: CASTLGGDQPQHF. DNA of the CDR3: TGTGCCAGCACCCTAGGGGGGGATCAGCCCCAGCATTTT.

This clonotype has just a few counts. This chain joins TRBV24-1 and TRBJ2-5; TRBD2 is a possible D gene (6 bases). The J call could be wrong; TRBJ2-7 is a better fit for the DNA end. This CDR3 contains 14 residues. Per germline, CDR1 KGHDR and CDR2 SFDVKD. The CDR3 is CATSEGGPSDEQYF. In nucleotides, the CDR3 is TGTGCCACCAGTGAGGGGGGACCGTCGGACGAGCAGTACTTC.

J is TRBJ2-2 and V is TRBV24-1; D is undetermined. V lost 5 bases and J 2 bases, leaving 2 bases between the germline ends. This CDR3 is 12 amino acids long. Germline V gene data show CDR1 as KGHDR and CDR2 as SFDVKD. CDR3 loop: CATSGNTGELFF. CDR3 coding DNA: TGTGCCACCAGTGGCAACACCGGGGAGCTGTTTTTT.

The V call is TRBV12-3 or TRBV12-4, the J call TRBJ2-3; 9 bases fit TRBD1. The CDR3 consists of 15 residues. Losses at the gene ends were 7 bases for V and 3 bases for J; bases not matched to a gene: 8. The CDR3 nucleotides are TGTGCCAGCAAAGTCACGACAGGGGGGACAGATACGCAGTATTTT. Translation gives CASKVTTGGTDTQYF.

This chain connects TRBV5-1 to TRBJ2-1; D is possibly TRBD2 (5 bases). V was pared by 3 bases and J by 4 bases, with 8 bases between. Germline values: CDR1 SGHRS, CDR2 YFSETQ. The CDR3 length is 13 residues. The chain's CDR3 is CASSWGDYNEQFF. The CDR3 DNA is TGCGCCAGCAGCTGGGGAGATTACAATGAGCAGTTCTTC.

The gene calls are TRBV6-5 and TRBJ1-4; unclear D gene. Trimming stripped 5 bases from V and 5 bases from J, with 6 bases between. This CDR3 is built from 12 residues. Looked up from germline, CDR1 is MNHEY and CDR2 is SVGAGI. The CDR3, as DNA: TGTGCCAGCAGTCGCCACAATGAAAAACTGTTTTTT. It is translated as CASSRHNEKLFF.